Sequencing of this T cell receptor beta chain was carried out in a study of cytomegalovirus exposure and HLA in healthy donors. Concerning this clone: The antigen remains unidentified.

The data were produced by immunoSEQ multiplex PCR, yet TCRdb's version contains in-frame clones alone and is incomplete. The sample holds 150,000 to 200,000 clones; 85% to 90% are singletons and the top ten take 4% to 5%. With 3 bases removed from V and 3 bases from J, the gap between germline ends came to 10 bases. From germline, CDR1 is MDHEN and CDR2 SYDVKM. The CDR3 has 14 amino acids. Study outcomes and limitations: CMV antigen specificity was confirmed in vitro for a few CMV-associated chains. Despite most TCR sequences being rare, some public TCRs occurred in many donors. Among TCR beta chains, those listed as cytomegalovirus-associated numbered about 160.

From the roughly 120-subject validation cohort, which was separate from the roughly 710-subject first cohort, the donors were drawn. This clonotype originated in a young man in good health and CMV-seropositive. The sequenced sample was PBMCs. The chain employs TRBV28 and TRBJ2-3; D is perhaps TRBD1 (5 bases). DNA for the CDR3: TGTGCCAGCAGTTTGCAGGGTAGGACAGATACGCAGTATTTT. The encoded protein is CASSLQGRTDTQYF.